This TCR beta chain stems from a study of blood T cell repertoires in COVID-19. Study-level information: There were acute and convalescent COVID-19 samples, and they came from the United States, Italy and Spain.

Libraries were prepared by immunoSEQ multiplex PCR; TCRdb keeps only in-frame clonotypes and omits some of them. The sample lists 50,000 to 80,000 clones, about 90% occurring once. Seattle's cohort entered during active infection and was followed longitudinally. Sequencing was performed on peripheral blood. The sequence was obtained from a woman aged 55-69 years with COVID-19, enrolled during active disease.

CDR3 loop: CASSYSVSGSEDTQYF. Here the CDR3 DNA reads TGTGCCAGCAGTTACTCCGTCTCGGGGAGTGAAGATACGCAGTATTTT. The rearrangement uses TRBV6-2 or TRBV6-3 and TRBJ2-3; possible D gene TRBD2, 5 bases. The CDR3 is 16 residues long. Germline CDR1 MNHEY, CDR2 SVGEGT. Trimming removed 0 bases from V and 5 bases from J, with 15 bases in between.